These T cell receptor beta chains were read from a single sample in a study of shared clonotypes between healthy human individuals. Sequencing used immunoSEQ multiplex PCR; TCRdb keeps in-frame clones, though not all of them. The top ten hold roughly 0.36% of the sample, which has fewer than 1.8 million clones, around 98.5% seen once. The specimen sequenced was naive CD4+ T cells sorted from blood. The origin of the receptors is a man between 25 and 39 years old in good health. The CDR3 runs from the conserved cysteine through the conserved F or W. The D gene is left open where the match is weak. Clone size appears in some rows only: once, few, many, or a class for an expanded clone.

TRBD1 TRBJ2-7 NA TRBV7-6 CASSPRPWTGNTYEQYF TGTGCCAGCAGCCCCCGGCCCTGGACAGGGAATACCTACGAGCAGTACTTC
NA TRBJ2-4 NA TRBV27 CASSLNSYAKNIQYF TGTGCCAGCAGTTTAAACTCGTACGCCAAAAACATTCAGTACTTC
TRBD1 TRBJ1-5 NA TRBV28 CASSDRVAQPQHF TGTGCCAGCAGCGACAGGGTCGCTCAGCCCCAGCATTTT
TRBD2 TRBJ2-7 NA TRBV6-1 CASKGRTSGYEQYF TGTGCCAGCAAGGGGAGGACTAGCGGCTACGAGCAGTACTTC
NA TRBJ1-3 NA TRBV7-9 CASSHYQGNGGNTIYF TGTGCCAGCAGCCATTACCAGGGAAATGGTGGAAACACCATATATTTT
NA TRBJ2-7 NA TRBV2 CASSGPFGSGLPGEQYF TGTGCCAGCAGTGGCCCCTTTGGTAGCGGACTACCCGGGGAGCAGTACTTC
TRBD1 TRBJ1-1 NA TRBV2 CASSTPYPGTGGRDTEAFF TGTGCCAGCAGCACACCTTACCCCGGGACAGGGGGCCGGGACACTGAAGCTTTCTTT
NA TRBJ2-7 NA TRBV29-1 CSVEGDRPYEQYF TGCAGCGTTGAAGGCGACAGACCCTACGAGCAGTACTTC
NA TRBJ1-3 NA TRBV10-2 CASFGGNTIYF TGCGCCAGTTTTGGCGGAAACACCATATATTTT
NA TRBJ1-5 NA TRBV6-5 CASSSRPPGDQPQHF TGTGCCAGCAGTTCCCGGCCCCCAGGGGATCAGCCCCAGCATTTT
NA TRBJ2-7 NA TRBV28 CASTDRAYEQYF TGTGCCAGCACCGACAGAGCCTACGAGCAGTACTTC
NA TRBJ2-6 NA TRBV19 CASSIDGGANVLTF TGTGCCAGTAGTATAGATGGTGGGGCCAACGTCCTGACTTTC
NA TRBJ2-1 NA TRBV10-3 CAISSGVEGVIYNEQFF TGTGCCATCAGTTCCGGGGTTGAGGGAGTAATATACAATGAGCAGTTCTTC
TRBD2 TRBJ2-1 NA TRBV4-2 CASSHKTSGSVDEQFF TGTGCCAGCAGCCATAAAACTAGCGGGAGTGTAGATGAGCAGTTCTTC
TRBD1 TRBJ1-1 once TRBV18 CASSRGGSTEAFF TGTGCCAGCTCACGAGGGGGCAGCACTGAAGCTTTCTTT
NA TRBJ1-1 NA TRBV21-1 CASSKVRQGKDTEAFF TGTGCCAGCAGCAAAGTTCGTCAGGGAAAGGACACTGAAGCTTTCTTT
NA TRBJ2-2 NA TRBV11-3 CASSQGPGTGTGELFF TGTGCCAGCAGCCAGGGTCCCGGGACGGGCACCGGGGAGCTGTTTTTT
NA TRBJ2-6 NA TRBV11-2 CASSQAVAVSGANVLTF TGTGCCAGCAGCCAGGCAGTGGCAGTCTCTGGGGCCAACGTCCTGACTTTC
NA TRBJ2-3 once TRBV7-9 CASSLAGEDTQYF TGTGCCAGCAGCTTAGCGGGGGAGGATACGCAGTATTTT
NA TRBJ1-3 NA TRBV15 CATSRDVGNTIYF TGTGCCACCAGCAGAGATGTTGGAAACACCATATATTTT
NA TRBJ1-4 NA TRBV23-1 CASSHGSLRKKLFF TGCGCCAGCAGTCATGGCAGCCTAAGGAAAAAACTGTTTTTT
NA TRBJ2-7 NA TRBV7-2 CASSLIALEQYF TGTGCCAGCAGCTTAATAGCCCTCGAGCAGTACTTC
NA TRBJ1-1 NA TRBV5-1 CASSLESGRNTEAFF TGCGCCAGCAGCTTGGAATCAGGGAGGAACACTGAAGCTTTCTTT
NA TRBJ1-4 NA TRBV9 CASSVDREGEKLFF TGTGCCAGCAGCGTAGACAGGGAGGGGGAAAAACTGTTTTTT
TRBD2 TRBJ2-2 NA TRBV11-2 CASSRGLGPGELFF TGTGCCAGCAGCCGGGGACTAGGGCCCGGGGAGCTGTTTTTT
NA TRBJ2-7 once TRBV5-6 CASSLMGGRSYEQYF TGTGCCAGCAGCTTGATGGGGGGAAGGAGCTACGAGCAGTACTTC
TRBD2 TRBJ2-5 NA TRBV2 CASIRELAGGETQYF TGTGCCAGCATACGGGAACTAGCGGGAGGAGAGACCCAGTACTTC
NA TRBJ2-5 NA TRBV29-1 CSVEENLQETQYF TGCAGCGTTGAAGAAAACCTCCAAGAGACCCAGTACTTC
TRBD2 TRBJ2-7 NA TRBV6-5 CASSYSTSGSPEQYF TGTGCCAGCAGTTACTCTACTAGCGGATCACCCGAGCAGTACTTC
NA TRBJ2-3 NA TRBV10-3 CAISSGQTDTQYF TGTGCCATCAGCAGCGGGCAGACAGATACGCAGTATTTT
TRBD2 TRBJ2-5 once TRBV19 CASTYSGAYQETQYF TGTGCCAGTACCTATAGCGGGGCGTACCAAGAGACCCAGTACTTC
TRBD2 TRBJ2-1 NA TRBV5-1 CASSLGLAGRYNEQFF TGCGCCAGCAGCTTGGGACTAGCGGGAAGATACAATGAGCAGTTCTTC
NA TRBJ1-5 NA TRBV2 CASRDGTYQPQHF TGTGCCAGCAGGGACGGCACCTATCAGCCCCAGCATTTT